The source of this T cell receptor beta chain is a study of beta chain features in type 1 diabetes. Blood was drawn once from each donor into heparinised tubes. The draws averaged about 0.11 L. Populations isolated by sorting all had purity greater than 98%. The germline V gene encodes CDR1 LGHNA and CDR2 YSLEER. The CDR3 has 16 residues. Trimming took 2 bases from V and 5 from J, leaving 18 bases between them. In the case of this clone: The antigen remains undetermined.

Of the isolated RNA, all was reverse transcribed, and so the sequenced material was expressed TCRB transcripts. Profiling relied on immunoSEQ multiplex PCR, and the TCRdb table lists in-frame clones only, not all of them. The sample shows about 290,000 clones, under 8.5% of them seen only once. General observations from the study: Comparison showed that naive, central memory and Treg TCRB repertoires appeared more similar among patients than among healthy donors. Type 1 diabetes patients had VDJ junctions that carried fewer insertions and more deletions.

The chain recombines TRBV4-3 with TRBJ1-2, with a possible D match to TRBD1 (5 bases). What was sequenced was central memory CD4+ T cells from blood. The receptor comes from a woman under 30 in good health. CDR3 in amino acids: CASSQSSGTSRYGYTF. The CDR3 DNA reads as TGCGCCAGCAGCCAAAGCTCCGGGACCTCCCGATATGGCTACACCTTC.